This T cell receptor beta chain was recovered during a study of CD8 T cells in ankylosing spondylitis. General study results and limits: Seven to nine highly homologous variants formed a TCR beta motif that appeared characteristic of ankylosing spondylitis blood.

TCRdb fed the 5' RACE reads into MiXCR, producing one record per CDR3 protein. The sample lists 500,000 or so distinct CDR3 sequences, under 5.5% occurring once. In its sample, this clonotype was seen many times. Its antigen remains unknown. The length of the CDR3 is 13 residues. From germline, CDR1 is SGHTA and CDR2 FQGTGA. V gave up 4 bases and J gave up 2 bases, with 8 bases separating them. Sequencing input: blood, either unsorted or a sorted T cell fraction (not recorded which). The clonotype originates from a male donor with ankylosing spondylitis. The chain combines TRBV7-3 with TRBJ1-1; D uncertain. CDR3 residues: CASSSTPNTEAFF. CDR3 sequence (DNA): TGTGCCAGCAGCTCGACGCCAAACACTGAAGCTTTCTTT.